This record covers a single T cell receptor beta chain. Its antigen remains unidentified. This entry belongs to a study of cytomegalovirus exposure and HLA in healthy donors. PCR primers comprised 60 Vbeta and 13 Jbeta primers. Method: immunoSEQ multiplex PCR; TCRdb's copy keeps in-frame clones and lacks some. The data contain 140,000 or so clones, over 80% of them seen just once; the ten biggest clones take up about 1.3%. The V and J ends lost 8 bases and 5 bases respectively, with 15 bases between them. Germline-derived CDR1 and CDR2 are SGHVS and FNYEAQ. The CDR3 extends over 14 amino acids. Regarding the study as a whole: About 87% or about 30% of the time was how often most TCR beta V segments were productive, according to an earlier analysis.

This clonotype was sampled from a female donor in good health and CMV-seronegative. The specimen was PBMCs. This chain connects TRBV7-6 to TRBJ2-2; possible D gene TRBD2, 7 bases. CDR3 loop: CASGGAGRTGELFF. CDR3 nucleotide sequence: TGTGCCAGCGGGGGGGCAGGACGGACCGGGGAGCTGTTTTTT.